This TCR beta chain was profiled in a study of cytomegalovirus exposure and HLA in healthy donors. The CDR3 is 14 amino acids. Germline lookup yields CDR1 LNHDA and CDR2 SQIVND (reference sequence). The junction had 7 bases not matched to a gene; V was cut back by 3 bases and J by 6 bases. Primers for the PCR totalled 60 Vbeta and 13 Jbeta. Clones were sequenced by immunoSEQ multiplex PCR, and TCRdb holds only the in-frame ones, with some missing. The data contain under 200,000 clones, roughly 71% of them seen just once; the ten biggest clones take up roughly 7%. V usage is TRBV19 and J usage is TRBJ2-7, with 8 bases aligning to TRBD2. The sample taken for sequencing was PBMCs. This TCR was sampled from a male donor in good health and CMV-seropositive. CDR3 sequence reads: CASSIQAGEGEQYF. As DNA, the CDR3 is TGTGCCAGTAGTATCCAAGCGGGGGAGGGCGAGCAGTACTTC.